This T cell receptor beta chain derives from a study of cytomegalovirus exposure and HLA in healthy donors. Across the study: Earlier results showed almost 120 million unique TCR beta sequences derived from roughly 190 million T cells.

Germline V lookup: CDR1 SNHLY, CDR2 FYNNEI. With 4 bases clipped from V and 5 bases from J, the junction kept 4 bases outside the gene matches. The CDR3 has 13 residues. The PCR contained 60 Vbeta and 13 Jbeta primers. Sequenced by immunoSEQ multiplex PCR; TCRdb stores in-frame clones only, minus some. The sample has approximately 120,000 clones; about three quarters are singletons. Concerning this clone: Its antigen remains unidentified.

Study-wide findings and caveats: For most TCR beta V segments, an earlier analysis put the productive rate at about 87% or about 30% of the time. In a later analysis, TCR beta V- and J-gene trimming was associated with a missense DCLRE1C variant.

The sequenced sample was PBMCs. The source of this sequence is a man aged 25 to 40 in good health and CMV-seronegative. The rearrangement joins TRBV2 to TRBJ2-5, with 7 bases that match TRBD1. CDR3 amino acids: CASSGPRGETQYF. CDR3 DNA: TGTGCCAGCAGTGGCCCCAGGGGGGAGACCCAGTACTTC.